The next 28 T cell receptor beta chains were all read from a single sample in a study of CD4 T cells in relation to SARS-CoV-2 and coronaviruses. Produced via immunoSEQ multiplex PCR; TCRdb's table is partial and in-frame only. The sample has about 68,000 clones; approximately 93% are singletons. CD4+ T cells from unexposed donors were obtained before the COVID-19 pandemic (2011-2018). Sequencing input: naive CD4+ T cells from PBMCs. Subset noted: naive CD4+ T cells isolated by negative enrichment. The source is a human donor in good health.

Here the CDR3 DNA reads TGTGCCAGCAACTCTCTCCCGGGAAGTGAGCAGTTCTTC. Translation: CASNSLPGSEQFF. The V call is TRBV2, the J call TRBJ2-1; D is possibly TRBD2 (5 bases). CDR3 length equals 13 residues. Germline assignment: CDR1 SNHLY and CDR2 FYNNEI. V lost 7 bases to trimming and J lost 9 bases, with 16 bases between them. The entire variable domain, with the rest obtained from reference TRBV2 and TRBJ2-1, is as follows: EPEVTQTPSHQVTQMGQEVILRCVPISNHLYFYWYRQILGQKVEFLVSFYNNEISEKSEIFDDQFSVERPDGSNFTLKIRSTKLEDSAMYFCASNSLPGSEQFFGPGTRLTVL.

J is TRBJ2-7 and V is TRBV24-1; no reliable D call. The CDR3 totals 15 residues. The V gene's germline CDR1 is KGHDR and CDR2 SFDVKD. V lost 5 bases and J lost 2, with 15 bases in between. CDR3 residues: CATSGTGETTYEQYF. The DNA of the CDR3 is TGTGCCACCAGTGGAACGGGTGAAACTACCTACGAGCAGTACTTC.

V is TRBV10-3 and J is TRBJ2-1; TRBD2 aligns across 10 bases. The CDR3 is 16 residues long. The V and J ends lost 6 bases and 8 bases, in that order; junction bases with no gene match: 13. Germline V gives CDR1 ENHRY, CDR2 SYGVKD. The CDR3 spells CAIRPSASGSPDEQFF. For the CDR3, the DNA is TGTGCCATCAGACCCTCTGCTAGCGGGAGTCCGGATGAGCAGTTCTTC.

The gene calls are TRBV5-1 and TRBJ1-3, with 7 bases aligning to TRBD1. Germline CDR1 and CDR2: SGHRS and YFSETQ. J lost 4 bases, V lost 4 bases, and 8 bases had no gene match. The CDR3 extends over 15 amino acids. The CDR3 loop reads CASSPIPTGGNTIYF. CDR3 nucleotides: TGCGCCAGCAGCCCCATTCCGACAGGGGGAAACACCATATATTTT.

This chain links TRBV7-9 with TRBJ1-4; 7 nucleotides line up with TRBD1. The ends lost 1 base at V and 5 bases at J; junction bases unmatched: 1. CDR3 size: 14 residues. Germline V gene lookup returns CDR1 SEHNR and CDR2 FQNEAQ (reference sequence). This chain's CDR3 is CASSLGTGNEKLFF. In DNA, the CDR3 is TGTGCCAGCAGCTTAGGGACAGGAAATGAAAAACTGTTTTTT.

Here the CDR3 DNA reads TGTGCCAGCGGGACACTCCGCACTGAAGCTTTCTTT. This translates into CASGTLRTEAFF. The V and J genes are TRBV7-2 and TRBJ1-1, with D tentatively TRBD1 (6 bases). The CDR3 consists of 12 residues. Looked up from germline, CDR1 is SGHTA and CDR2 is FQGNSA. Trimming stripped 8 bases from V and 4 bases from J, with 11 bases between.

CDR3 in DNA: TGCGCCAGCAGCCAAGAGGATAGCGGGGTTAATTCCTACAATGAGCAGTTCTTC. Translated: CASSQEDSGVNSYNEQFF. The V and J genes are TRBV4-3 and TRBJ2-1; 8 bases fit TRBD2. CDR1 and CDR2 from the germline V gene are LGHNA and YSLEER. This CDR3 has 18 amino acids. J was trimmed by 1 base and V by 0 bases; bases with no gene match: 8.

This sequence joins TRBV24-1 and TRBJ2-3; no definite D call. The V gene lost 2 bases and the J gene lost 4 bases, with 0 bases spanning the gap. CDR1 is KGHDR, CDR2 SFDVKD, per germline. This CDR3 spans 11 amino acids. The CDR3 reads CATSDSDTQYF. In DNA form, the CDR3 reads TGTGCCACCAGTGATTCAGATACGCAGTATTTT.

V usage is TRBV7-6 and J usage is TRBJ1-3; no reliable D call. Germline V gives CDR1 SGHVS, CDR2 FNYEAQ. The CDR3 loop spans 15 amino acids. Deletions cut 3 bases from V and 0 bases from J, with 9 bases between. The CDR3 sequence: CASSFNRDSGNTIYF. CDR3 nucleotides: TGTGCCAGCAGCTTTAACCGGGACTCTGGAAACACCATATATTTT.

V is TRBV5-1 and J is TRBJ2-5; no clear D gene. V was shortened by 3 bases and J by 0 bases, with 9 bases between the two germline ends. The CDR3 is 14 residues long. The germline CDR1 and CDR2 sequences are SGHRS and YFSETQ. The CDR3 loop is CASSSGSYQETQYF. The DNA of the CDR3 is TGCGCCAGCAGCTCCGGCAGTTACCAAGAGACCCAGTACTTC.

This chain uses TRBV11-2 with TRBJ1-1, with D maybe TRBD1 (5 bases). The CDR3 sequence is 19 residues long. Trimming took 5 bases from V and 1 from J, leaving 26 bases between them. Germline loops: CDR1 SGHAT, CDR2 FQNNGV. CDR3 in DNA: TGTGCCAGCAGCAAACACAGCTGGGGATCGGGGGTGGAGAACACTGAAGCTTTCTTT. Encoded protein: CASSKHSWGSGVENTEAFF.

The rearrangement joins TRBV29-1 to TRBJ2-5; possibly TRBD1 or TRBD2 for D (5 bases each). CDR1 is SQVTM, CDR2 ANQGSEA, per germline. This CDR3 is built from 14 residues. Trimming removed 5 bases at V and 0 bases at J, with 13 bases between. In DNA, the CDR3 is TGCAGCGTTCACGGGGCAACGTACCAAGAGACCCAGTACTTC. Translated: CSVHGATYQETQYF.

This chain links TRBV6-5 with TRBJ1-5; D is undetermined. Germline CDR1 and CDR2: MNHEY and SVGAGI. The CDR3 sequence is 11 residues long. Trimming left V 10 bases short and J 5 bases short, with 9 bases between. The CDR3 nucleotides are TGTGCCACCCGACGGGATCAGCCCCAGCATTTT. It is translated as CATRRDQPQHF.

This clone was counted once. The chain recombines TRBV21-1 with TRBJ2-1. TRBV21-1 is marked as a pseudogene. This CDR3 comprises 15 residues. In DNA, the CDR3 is TGTGCCAGCAGCAAAGTCATGGGACCGGTCAATGAGCAGTTCTTC. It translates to CASSKVMGPVNEQFF.

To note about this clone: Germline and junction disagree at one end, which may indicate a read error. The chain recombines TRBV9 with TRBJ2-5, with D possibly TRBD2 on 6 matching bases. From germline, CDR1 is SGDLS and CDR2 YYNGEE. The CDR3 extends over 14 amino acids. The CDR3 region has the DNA TGTGCCAGCAGCGACGGGGACTCTCTGCCCCGCCCGCACTTC. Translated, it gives CASSDGDSLPRPHF.

CDR3 coding DNA: TGCAGTGCTAGTAAATCAGGACTTAACTCCTACAATGAGCAGTTCTTC. Encoded protein: CSASKSGLNSYNEQFF. The chain carries TRBV20-1 and TRBJ2-1, with a weak D call TRBD2 (5 bases). The ends were cut back, 3 bases at V and 0 bases at J, with 15 bases in the middle. This CDR3 region has 16 residues. Looked up from germline, CDR1 is DFQATT and CDR2 is SNEGSKA (reference sequence).

CDR3 loop: CASRGQGHGELFF. In nucleotides, the CDR3 is TGTGCCAGCAGAGGACAGGGTCACGGGGAGCTGTTTTTT. The gene calls are TRBV6-5 and TRBJ2-2, with 8 bases matching TRBD1. This CDR3 has 13 amino acids. CDR1 MNHEY and CDR2 SVGAGI come from the germline V gene. The J segment lost 7 bases and the V segment lost 6 bases, leaving 4 bases of the junction unmatched.

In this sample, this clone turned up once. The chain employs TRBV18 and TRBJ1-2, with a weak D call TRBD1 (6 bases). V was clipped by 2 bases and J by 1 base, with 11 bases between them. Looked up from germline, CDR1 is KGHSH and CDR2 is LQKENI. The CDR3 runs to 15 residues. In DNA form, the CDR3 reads TGTGCCAGCTCACCAGGGCAGGGGAGTAACTATGGCTACACCTTC. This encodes CASSPGQGSNYGYTF.

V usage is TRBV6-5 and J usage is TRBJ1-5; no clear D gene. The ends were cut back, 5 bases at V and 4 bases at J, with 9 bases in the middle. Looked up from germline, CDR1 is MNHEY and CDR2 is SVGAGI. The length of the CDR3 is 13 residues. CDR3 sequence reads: CASSRLRNQPQHF. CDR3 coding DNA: TGTGCCAGCAGTCGACTGAGGAATCAGCCCCAGCATTTT.

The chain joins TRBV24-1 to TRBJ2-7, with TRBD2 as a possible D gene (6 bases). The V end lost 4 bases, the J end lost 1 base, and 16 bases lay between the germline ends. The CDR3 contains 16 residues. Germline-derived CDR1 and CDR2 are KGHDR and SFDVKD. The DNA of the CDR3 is TGTGCCACCAGTGAAGCCCCGGGACGGGAGTCCTACGAGCAGTACTTC. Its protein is CATSEAPGRESYEQYF.

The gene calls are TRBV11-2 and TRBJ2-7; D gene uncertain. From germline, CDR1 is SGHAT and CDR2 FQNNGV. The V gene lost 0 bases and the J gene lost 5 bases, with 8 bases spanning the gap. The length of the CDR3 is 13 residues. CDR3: CASSLERLDEQYF. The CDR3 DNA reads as TGTGCCAGCAGCTTAGAGCGGCTGGACGAGCAGTACTTC.

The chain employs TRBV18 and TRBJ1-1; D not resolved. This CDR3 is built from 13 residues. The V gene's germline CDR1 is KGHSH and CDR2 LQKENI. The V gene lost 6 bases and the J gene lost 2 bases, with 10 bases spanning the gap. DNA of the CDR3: TGTGCCAGCTCGACGGAAGGAAACACTGAAGCTTTCTTT. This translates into CASSTEGNTEAFF.

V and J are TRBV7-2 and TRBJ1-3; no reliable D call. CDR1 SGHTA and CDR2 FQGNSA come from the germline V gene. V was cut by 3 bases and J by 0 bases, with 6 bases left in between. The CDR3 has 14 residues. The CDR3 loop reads CASSLEGSGNTIYF. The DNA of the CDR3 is TGTGCCAGCAGCTTGGAGGGCTCTGGAAACACCATATATTTT.

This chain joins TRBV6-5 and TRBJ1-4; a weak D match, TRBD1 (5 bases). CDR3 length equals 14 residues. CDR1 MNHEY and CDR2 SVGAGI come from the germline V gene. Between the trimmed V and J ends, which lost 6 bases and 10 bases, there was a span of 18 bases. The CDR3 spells CASSSGIRLGKLFF. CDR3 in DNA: TGTGCCAGCAGCTCAGGGATCAGGTTAGGAAAACTGTTTTTT.

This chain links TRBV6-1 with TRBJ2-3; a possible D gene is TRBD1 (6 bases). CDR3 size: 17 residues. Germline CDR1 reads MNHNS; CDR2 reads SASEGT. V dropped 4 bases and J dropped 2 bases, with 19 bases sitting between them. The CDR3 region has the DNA TGTGCCAGCAGTGTATCAGGGGTTGGCGCTTACACAGATACGCAGTATTTT. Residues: CASSVSGVGAYTDTQYF.

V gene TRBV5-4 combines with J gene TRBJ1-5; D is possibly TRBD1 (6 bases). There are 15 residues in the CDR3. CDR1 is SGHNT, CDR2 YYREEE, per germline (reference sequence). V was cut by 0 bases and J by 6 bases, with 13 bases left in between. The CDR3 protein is CASSLGGAGPQPQHF. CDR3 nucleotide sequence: TGTGCCAGCAGCTTGGGGGGGGCGGGACCTCAGCCCCAGCATTTT.

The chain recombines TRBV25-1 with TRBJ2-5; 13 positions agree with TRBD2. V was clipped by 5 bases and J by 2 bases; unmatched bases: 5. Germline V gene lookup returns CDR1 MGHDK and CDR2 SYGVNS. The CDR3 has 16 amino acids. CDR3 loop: CASSPTSGRGQETQYF. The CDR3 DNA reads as TGTGCCAGCAGTCCAACTAGCGGGAGGGGGCAAGAGACCCAGTACTTC.

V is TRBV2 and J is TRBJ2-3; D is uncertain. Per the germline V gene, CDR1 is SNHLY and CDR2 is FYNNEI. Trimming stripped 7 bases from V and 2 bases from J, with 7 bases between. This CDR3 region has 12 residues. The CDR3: CASTFYTDTQYF. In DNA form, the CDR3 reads TGTGCCAGCACCTTCTACACAGATACGCAGTATTTT. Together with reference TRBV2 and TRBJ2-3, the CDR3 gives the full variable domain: EPEVTQTPSHQVTQMGQEVILRCVPISNHLYFYWYRQILGQKVEFLVSFYNNEISEKSEIFDDQFSVERPDGSNFTLKIRSTKLEDSAMYFCASTFYTDTQYFGPGTRLTVL.